This T cell receptor (beta chain) derives from a study of cytomegalovirus exposure and HLA in healthy donors. Study background: Roughly 180 million T cells yielded approximately 100 million unique TCR beta sequences, as an earlier analysis found. Drawn from HLA-typed donors, 83 million or so unique TCRs were held in an early data release.

Study-wide points: Highest at DRB1 and lowest at HLA-C, TCR association rates differed among HLA loci in a later analysis. What TCR beta sequences reportedly achieved was accurate prediction of HLA-A and HLA-B alleles in most subjects.

Per the germline V gene, CDR1 is SEHNR and CDR2 is FQNEAQ (reference sequence). The CDR3 loop spans 14 amino acids. With V trimmed by 1 base and J by 8 bases, 6 bases remained unmatched. Points on this clone: Its antigen is undetermined.

The PCR made use of 60 Vbeta and 13 Jbeta primers. Using immunoSEQ multiplex PCR, the repertoire was profiled, and TCRdb retains in-frame clones only, with some absent. Among 90,000 to 130,000 clones listed, around 80% were seen once. The chain is built from TRBV7-9 and TRBJ1-2; 8 positions agree with TRBD1. This TCR came from a woman between 55 and 75 years old in good health and CMV-seropositive. The sequencing sample was made of PBMCs. In DNA, the CDR3 is TGTGCCAGCAGCTTAGAAAGACAGGGGAGAGGCTACACCTTC. Amino acid sequence: CASSLERQGRGYTF.